This T cell receptor beta chain was recorded in a study of blood T cell repertoires in COVID-19. Overall study context: Spain, Italy and the United States supplied samples that represented acute and convalescent COVID-19. Sample material is recorded as cDNA or gDNA derived from T cells, B-cell-depleted T cells, or PBMCs.

Germline CDR1 is SNHLY and CDR2 is FYNNEI. There are 13 residues in the CDR3. V shed 9 bases, J shed 6 bases, and the junction held 9 bases outside the gene matches. Original handling: Quantification of nucleated cells was approximated via reference gene primer amplification. Only in-frame clones appear in the TCRdb table, and some are missing; sequencing was by immunoSEQ multiplex PCR. V and J calls and clone size are those listed in that table; D and trimming were worked out from the DNA. The sample carries 170,000 or so clones, 70% to 90% recorded once. V gene TRBV2 combines with J gene TRBJ1-1; 8 positions match TRBD1. The clonotype comes from a man aged 50 to 60 with active or convalescent COVID-19. What was sequenced was peripheral blood. The CDR3, as DNA: TGTGCCAGGGACACAGGGGGACACGCTGAAGCTTTCTTT. The encoded protein is CARDTGGHAEAFF.